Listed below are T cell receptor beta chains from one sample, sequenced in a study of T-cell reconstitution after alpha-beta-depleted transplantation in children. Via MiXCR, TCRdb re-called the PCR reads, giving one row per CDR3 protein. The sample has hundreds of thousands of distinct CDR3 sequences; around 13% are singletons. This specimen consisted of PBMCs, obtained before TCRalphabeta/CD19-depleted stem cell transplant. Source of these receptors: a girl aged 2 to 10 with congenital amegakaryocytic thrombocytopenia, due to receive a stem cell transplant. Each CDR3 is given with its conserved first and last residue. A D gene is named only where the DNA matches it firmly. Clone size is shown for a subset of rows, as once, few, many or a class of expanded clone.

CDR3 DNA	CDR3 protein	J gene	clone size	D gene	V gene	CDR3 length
TGCAGCGGACAGAACACCGGGGAGCTGTTTTTT	CSGQNTGELFF	TRBJ2-2	many	NA	TRBV29-1	11
TGCAGTGCTAGTCGCTCTGGAAACACCATATATTTT	CSASRSGNTIYF	TRBJ1-3	many	NA	TRBV20-1	12
TGCGCCAGCGGTCCTAGCGGGACCTACAATGAGCAGTTCTTC	CASGPSGTYNEQFF	TRBJ2-1	NA	TRBD2	TRBV5-1	14
TGTGCCACCAGTGATTATAGCGGGAAGCAGTTCTTC	CATSDYSGKQFF	TRBJ2-1	many	TRBD2	TRBV24-1	12
TGTGCCAGCAGCTTAGATGGGCTTCAGGGAGAGGGGGGCAATGAGCAGTTCTTC	CASSLDGLQGEGGNEQFF	TRBJ2-1	many	NA	TRBV11-2	18
TGTGCCAGCAGCCCGCGCTGGAGGAACTCCTACAATGAGCAGTTCTTC	CASSPRWRNSYNEQFF	TRBJ2-1	few	NA	TRBV7-9	16
TGCAGTGCTAGAGATCCGGGGGTCTTTAGCAATCAGCCCCAGCATTTT	CSARDPGVFSNQPQHF	TRBJ1-5	many	NA	TRBV20-1	16
TGTGCCAGCAGCTGGGAGGTTTTTACTAACTATGGCTACACCTTC	CASSWEVFTNYGYTF	TRBJ1-2	few	NA	TRBV5-6	15
TGCGCCAGCAGCACTACAGGTGCGGATACGAATAACTATGGCTACACCTTC	CASSTTGADTNNYGYTF	TRBJ1-2	NA	NA	TRBV5-1	17
TGTGCCAGCAGTAAAACCAGGGAGGAGCAGTTCTTC	CASSKTREEQFF	TRBJ2-1	few	NA	TRBV7-9	12
TGTGCCAGCCGACAGGGGGCGACTTTCTTT	CASRQGATFF	TRBJ1-1	NA	TRBD1	TRBV25-1	10
TGTGCCAGCTCGCCCCGACTGGCCCTCAATGAGCAGTTCTTC	CASSPRLALNEQFF	TRBJ2-1	few	NA	TRBV18	14
TGCAGCGTTGGGGGACTAGGTCCGGGCCACGAGCAGTACTTC	CSVGGLGPGHEQYF	TRBJ2-7	many	TRBD2	TRBV29-1	14
TGTGCCAGCTCACCGGGGGGCAAGGAGTGCCCGATCTTC	CASSPGGKECPIF	TRBJ2-1	few	NA	TRBV18	13
TGCAGTGCTAGGGAGGGGGCCGCGAACACCGGGGAGCTGTTTTTT	CSAREGAANTGELFF	TRBJ2-2	NA	NA	TRBV20-1	15
TGTGCCAGCAGTTTAGGTAGCGCCTACAATGAGCAGTTCTTC	CASSLGSAYNEQFF	TRBJ2-1	few	NA	TRBV12-3/TRBV12-4	14
TGCGCCAGCAGCCAAAACCCGGGAGGACCCACAGATACGCAGTATTTT	CASSQNPGGPTDTQYF	TRBJ2-3	NA	TRBD2	TRBV4-1	16
TGTGCCAGTAGTAGCGGGGTCTCCTACGAGCAGTACTTC	CASSSGVSYEQYF	TRBJ2-7	NA	NA	TRBV19	13
TGTGCCACCAGTGATTCAACCGGAGCCACCGGGGAGCTGTTTTTT	CATSDSTGATGELFF	TRBJ2-2	NA	NA	TRBV24-1	15
TGCGCCAGCAGCTTAGGGACAGTTCCCTACGAGCAGTACTTC	CASSLGTVPYEQYF	TRBJ2-7	many	TRBD1	TRBV5-1	14
TGTGCCAGCAGCTTACTAGCGGGATGGCCTAGCACCGGGGAGCTGTTTTTT	CASSLLAGWPSTGELFF	TRBJ2-2	NA	TRBD2	TRBV7-3	17
TGTGCCAGCTCACCAGATTCGGGGAGCAACGAGCAGTACTTC	CASSPDSGSNEQYF	TRBJ2-7	few	NA	TRBV18	14
TGTGCCAGCAGCCAAGTTTCCGGGGAGACCCAGTACTTC	CASSQVSGETQYF	TRBJ2-5	NA	NA	TRBV4-2	13
TGTGCCAGCAGCGAGTACCGGGACAGTTACTATGGCTACACCTTC	CASSEYRDSYYGYTF	TRBJ1-2	NA	TRBD1	TRBV3-1	15
TGCGCCAGCAGTCAATCATTTTATCGGGGGAAAGAAAATCAGCCCCAGCATTTT	CASSQSFYRGKENQPQHF	TRBJ1-5	few	NA	TRBV23-1	18
TGCAGCGTTCGAGGATCACCGGGACAGGGTTTCTACTTC	CSVRGSPGQGFYF	TRBJ2-4	NA	TRBD1	TRBV29-1	13
TGCAGTGCTAGGGCTGACTTCCTGGGGTACGAGCAGTACTTC	CSARADFLGYEQYF	TRBJ2-7	NA	NA	TRBV20-1	14
TGTGCCAGCAGTTACGGACAGCTCCTTGGCCAGCCCCAGCATTTT	CASSYGQLLGQPQHF	TRBJ1-5	few	NA	TRBV6-5	15
TGCAGTGCTAGAGGCAGTAGGCTGGGAGGGGAGACCCAGTACTTC	CSARGSRLGGETQYF	TRBJ2-5	few	TRBD2	TRBV20-1	15
TGTGCCAGCAGCTTAGGGACCGCTGATTACGAGCAGTACTTC	CASSLGTADYEQYF	TRBJ2-7	NA	NA	TRBV7-9	14
TGTGCCAGCAGCCAAGCGGACAGGGCGACTGAAGCTTTCTTT	CASSQADRATEAFF	TRBJ1-1	NA	TRBD1	TRBV3-1	14
TGCAGTGCTAGTAGCCGATTGACTAATGAAAAACTGTTTTTT	CSASSRLTNEKLFF	TRBJ1-4	many	NA	TRBV20-1	14
TGTGCCATCAGTGAGTCGAGGGGATCGCGAGATACGCAGTATTTT	CAISESRGSRDTQYF	TRBJ2-3	NA	NA	TRBV10-3	15
TGCGCCAGCAGGGCCAGCGGAGGCAATCAGCCCCAGCATTTT	CASRASGGNQPQHF	TRBJ1-5	many	NA	TRBV5-1	14
TGCGCCAGCGGTACCGGGACAGGGGACGAAAAACTGTTTTTT	CASGTGTGDEKLFF	TRBJ1-4	NA	TRBD1	TRBV5-1	14
TGCAGTGCTAACCGGCCCCCAAGAAGGGAGCAGTACTTC	CSANRPPRREQYF	TRBJ2-7	many	NA	TRBV20-1	13